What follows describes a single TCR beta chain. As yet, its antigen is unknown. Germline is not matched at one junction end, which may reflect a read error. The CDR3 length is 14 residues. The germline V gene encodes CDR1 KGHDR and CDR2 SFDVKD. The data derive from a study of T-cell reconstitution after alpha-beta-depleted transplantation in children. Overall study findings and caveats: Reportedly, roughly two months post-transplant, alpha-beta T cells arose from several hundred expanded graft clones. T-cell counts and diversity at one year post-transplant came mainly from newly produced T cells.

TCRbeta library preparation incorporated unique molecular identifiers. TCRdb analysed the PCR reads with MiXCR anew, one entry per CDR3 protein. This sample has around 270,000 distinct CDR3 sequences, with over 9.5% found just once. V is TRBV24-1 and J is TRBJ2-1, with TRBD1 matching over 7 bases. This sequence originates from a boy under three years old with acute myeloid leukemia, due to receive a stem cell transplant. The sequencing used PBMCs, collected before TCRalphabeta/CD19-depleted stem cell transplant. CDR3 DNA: TGTGCCATCAGTAGGGACAGACTTAAGAATGAGCAGTTCTTC. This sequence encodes CAISRDRLKNEQFF.